In this sample, the clone carrying this T cell receptor beta chain turned up many times. Its antigen remains unidentified. The CDR3 consists of 13 residues. The ends lost 8 bases at V and 5 bases at J; junction bases unmatched: 8. The germline V gene encodes CDR1 SGHTA and CDR2 FQGTGA. Time point of the sample: persistent/refractory GD, antithyroid drugs over 5 years with positive TRAb. The TCR library was made from RNA that had been extracted from PBMCs in TRIzol. American Thyroid Association guidelines served as the basis for diagnosing Graves' disease. The data are from a study of regulatory T cells in long-lasting Graves disease. Researchers made TCR beta libraries by using iRepertoire HTBI primers and running Arm-PCR on CDR3 regions. In the original workflow: Samples revealed 50 to 75 TRBV and roughly 15 TRBJ segments. TCRdb reprocessed the multiplex PCR reads via MiXCR and lists one record per CDR3 protein. V and J calls and clone size were set by TCRdb, not the authors. This repertoire shows a few hundred thousand distinct CDR3 sequences, 23% found once; its top ten account for around 30%.

Study-level results: The study found TRBV28, TRBJ1-2 and TRBJ2-5 favored in persistent disease. Persistent Graves' cases showed lower TCR diversity than newly diagnosed cases.

The clonotype originates from a woman in her thirties or forties with Graves disease. The chain carries TRBV7-3 and TRBJ2-7; the match to TRBD2 covers 8 bases. The specimen was peripheral blood mononuclear cells (PBMCs), collected when the disease was refractory, from a patient treated with antithyroid drugs. CDR3 nucleotide sequence: TGTGCCAGCGGAAGCGGGAGTGGTCACGAGCAGTACTTC. It is translated as CASGSGSGHEQYF.